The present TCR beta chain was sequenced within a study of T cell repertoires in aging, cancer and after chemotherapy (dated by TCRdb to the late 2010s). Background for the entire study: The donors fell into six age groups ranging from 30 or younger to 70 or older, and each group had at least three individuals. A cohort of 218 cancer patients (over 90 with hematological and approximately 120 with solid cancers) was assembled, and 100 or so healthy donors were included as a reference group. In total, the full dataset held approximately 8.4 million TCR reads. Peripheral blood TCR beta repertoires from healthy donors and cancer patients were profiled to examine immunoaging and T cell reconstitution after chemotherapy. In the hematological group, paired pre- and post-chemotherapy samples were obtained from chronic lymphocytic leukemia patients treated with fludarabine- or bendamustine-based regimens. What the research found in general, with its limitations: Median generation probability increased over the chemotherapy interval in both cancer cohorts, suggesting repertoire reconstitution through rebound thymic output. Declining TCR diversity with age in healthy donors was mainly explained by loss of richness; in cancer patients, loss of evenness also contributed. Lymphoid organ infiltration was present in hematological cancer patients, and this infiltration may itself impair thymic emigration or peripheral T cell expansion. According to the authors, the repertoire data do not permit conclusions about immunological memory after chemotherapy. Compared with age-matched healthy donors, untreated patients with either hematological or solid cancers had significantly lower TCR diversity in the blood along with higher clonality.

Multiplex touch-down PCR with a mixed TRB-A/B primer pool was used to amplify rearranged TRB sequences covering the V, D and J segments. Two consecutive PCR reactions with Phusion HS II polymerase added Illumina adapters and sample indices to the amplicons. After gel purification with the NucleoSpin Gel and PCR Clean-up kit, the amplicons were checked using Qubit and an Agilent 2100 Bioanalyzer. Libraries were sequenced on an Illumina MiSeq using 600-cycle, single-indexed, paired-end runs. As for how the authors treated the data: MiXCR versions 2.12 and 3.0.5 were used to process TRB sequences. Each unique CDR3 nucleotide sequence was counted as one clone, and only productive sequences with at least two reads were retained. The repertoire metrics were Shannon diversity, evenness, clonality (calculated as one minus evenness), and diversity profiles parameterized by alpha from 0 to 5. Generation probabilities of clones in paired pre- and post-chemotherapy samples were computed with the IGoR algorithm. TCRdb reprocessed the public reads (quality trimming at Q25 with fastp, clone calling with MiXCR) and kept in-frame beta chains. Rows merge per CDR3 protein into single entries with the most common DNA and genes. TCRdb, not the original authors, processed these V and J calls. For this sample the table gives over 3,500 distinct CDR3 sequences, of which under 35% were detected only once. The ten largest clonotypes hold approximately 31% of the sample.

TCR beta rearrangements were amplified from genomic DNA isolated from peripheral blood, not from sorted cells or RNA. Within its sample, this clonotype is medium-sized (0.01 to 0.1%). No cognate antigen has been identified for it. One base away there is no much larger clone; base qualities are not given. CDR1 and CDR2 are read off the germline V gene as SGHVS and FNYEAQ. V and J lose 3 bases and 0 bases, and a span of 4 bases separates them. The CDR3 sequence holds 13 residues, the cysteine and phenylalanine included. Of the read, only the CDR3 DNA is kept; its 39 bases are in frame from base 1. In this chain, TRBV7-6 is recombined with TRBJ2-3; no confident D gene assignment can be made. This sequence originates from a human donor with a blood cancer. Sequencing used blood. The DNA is TGTGCCAGCAGCTTCATTAGCACAGATACGCAGTATTTT. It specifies CASSFISTDTQYF. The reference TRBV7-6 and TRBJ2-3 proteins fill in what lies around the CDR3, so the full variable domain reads GAGVSQSPRYKVTKRGQDVALRCDPISGHVSLYWYRQALGQGPEFLTYFNYEAQQDKSGLPNDRFSAERPEGSISTLTIQRTEQRDSAMYRCASSFISTDTQYFGPGTRLTVL.